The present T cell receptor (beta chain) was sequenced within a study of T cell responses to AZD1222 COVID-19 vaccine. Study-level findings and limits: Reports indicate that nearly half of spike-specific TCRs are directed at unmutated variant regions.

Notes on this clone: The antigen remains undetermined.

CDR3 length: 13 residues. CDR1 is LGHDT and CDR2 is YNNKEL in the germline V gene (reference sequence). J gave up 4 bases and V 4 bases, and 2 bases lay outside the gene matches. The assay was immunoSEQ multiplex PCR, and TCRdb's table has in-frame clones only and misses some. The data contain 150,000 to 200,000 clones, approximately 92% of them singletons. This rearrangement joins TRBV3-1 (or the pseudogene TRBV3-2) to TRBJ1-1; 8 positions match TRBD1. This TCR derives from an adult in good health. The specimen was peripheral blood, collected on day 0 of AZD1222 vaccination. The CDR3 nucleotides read TGTGCCAGCAGCCGGACAGGGTCCACTGAAGCTTTCTTT. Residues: CASSRTGSTEAFF.